This is a list of T cell receptor beta chains from one sample in a study of Ad26.COV2.S vaccination and SARS-CoV-2 variants. The assay was immunoSEQ multiplex PCR, and TCRdb's table has in-frame clones only and misses some. The sample lists some 390,000 clones; approximately 86% were seen once. The starting material was peripheral blood, obtained in a trial of Ad26.COV2.S vaccine versus placebo. The receptors shown here come from a person aged 18 to 65 who received the Ad26.COV2.S COVID-19 vaccine or a placebo. The CDR3 runs from the conserved cysteine through the conserved F or W. A D gene is named only where the DNA matches it firmly. The size of a clone is reported for some rows only, either as once, few or many, or as a class for expanded clones.

14	TRBJ1-1	NA	once	TRBV5-5	TGTGCCAGCAGCTTTAGGGTCGTGGGGGCTGAAGCTTTCTTT	CASSFRVVGAEAFF
15	TRBJ2-3	NA	NA	TRBV6-5	TGTGCCAGCAAATCGGGACATTTTGTCACAGATACGCAGTATTTT	CASKSGHFVTDTQYF
14	TRBJ1-4	NA	NA	TRBV7-2	TGTGCCAGCAGCCCTGGGGCAGATAATGAAAAACTGTTTTTT	CASSPGADNEKLFF
14	TRBJ1-4	NA	NA	TRBV2	TGTGCCAGCAGTGAAGAGACAGTTAATGAAAAACTGTTTTTT	CASSEETVNEKLFF
16	TRBJ1-4	TRBD1	once	TRBV4-2	TGTGCCAGCAGCCAAGAGGAGACAGGGCGCAATGAAAAACTGTTTTTT	CASSQEETGRNEKLFF
13	TRBJ1-2	NA	NA	TRBV7-9	TGTGCCAGCAGCTTAGCGCGCACCGATGGCTACACCTTC	CASSLARTDGYTF
16	TRBJ2-2	NA	NA	TRBV4-3	TGCGCCAGCAGCCAAGATAGCAGGGAAGGAGCCGGGGAGCTGTTTTTT	CASSQDSREGAGELFF
14	TRBJ2-7	NA	NA	TRBV10-3	TGTGCCATCAGTGAGTCAGGGGACGGGTACGAGCAGTACTTC	CAISESGDGYEQYF
17	TRBJ2-4	TRBD2	NA	TRBV19	TGTGCCAGTAGTGTGGGTCGGCTAGCGGGATCCAAAAACATTCAGTACTTC	CASSVGRLAGSKNIQYF
12	TRBJ1-2	NA	NA	TRBV5-6	TGTGCCAGCAGCTTCGGGAGCTATGGCTACACCTTC	CASSFGSYGYTF
13	TRBJ1-1	NA	NA	TRBV5-4	TGTGCCAGCAGCTCCGGACCTAACACTGAAGCTTTCTTT	CASSSGPNTEAFF
15	TRBJ2-5	NA	NA	TRBV4-1	TGCGCCAGCAGCCAGAGTTTCACTACTCAAGAGACCCAGTACTTC	CASSQSFTTQETQYF
16	TRBJ2-1	TRBD2	few	TRBV7-9	TGTGCCAGCAGCCAGTCACTAGCGGGGGGCTGGAATGAGCAGTTCTTC	CASSQSLAGGWNEQFF
15	TRBJ2-4	NA	NA	TRBV19	TGTGCCAGTTCGGCCGTGGCGCTAGCCAAAAACATTCAGTACTTC	CASSAVALAKNIQYF
16	TRBJ1-6	NA	NA	TRBV5-1	TGCGCCAGCAGCTTGGAAGGAATGGGAGAAAATTCACCCCTCCACTTT	CASSLEGMGENSPLHF
14	TRBJ1-1	NA	NA	TRBV6-5	TGTGCCAGCAGTTACGGGCAGAAGAACACTGAAGCTTTCTTT	CASSYGQKNTEAFF
15	TRBJ1-2	TRBD1	NA	TRBV4-1	TGCGCCAGCAGCCAAATCCGACAGGGCCTTGATGGCTACACCTTC	CASSQIRQGLDGYTF